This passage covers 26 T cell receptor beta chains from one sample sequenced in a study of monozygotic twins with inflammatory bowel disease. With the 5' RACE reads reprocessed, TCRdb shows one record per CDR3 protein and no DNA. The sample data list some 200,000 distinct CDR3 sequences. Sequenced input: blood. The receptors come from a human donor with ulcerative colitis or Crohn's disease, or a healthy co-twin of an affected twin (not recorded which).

CDR3 residues: CASSPRGQGNGYTF. This chain links TRBV7-2 with TRBJ1-2; TCRdb's D call, TRBD1, is unchecked because there is no DNA. In germline, CDR1 is SGHTA, CDR2 FQGNSA. This CDR3 has 14 amino acids.

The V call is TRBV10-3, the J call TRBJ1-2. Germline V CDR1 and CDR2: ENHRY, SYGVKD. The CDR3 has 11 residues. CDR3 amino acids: CAISDGYGYTF.

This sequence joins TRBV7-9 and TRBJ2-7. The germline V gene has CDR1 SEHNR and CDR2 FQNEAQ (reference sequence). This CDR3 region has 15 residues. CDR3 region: CASSLSLRSSYEQYF.

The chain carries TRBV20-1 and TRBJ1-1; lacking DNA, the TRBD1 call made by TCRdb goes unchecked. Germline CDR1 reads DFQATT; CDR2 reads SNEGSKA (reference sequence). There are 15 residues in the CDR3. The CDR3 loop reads CSAVRTGNVNTEAFF.

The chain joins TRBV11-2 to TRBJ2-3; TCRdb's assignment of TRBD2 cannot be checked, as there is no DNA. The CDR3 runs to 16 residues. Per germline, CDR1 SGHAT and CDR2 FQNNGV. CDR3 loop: CASSSLAGGGTDTQYF.

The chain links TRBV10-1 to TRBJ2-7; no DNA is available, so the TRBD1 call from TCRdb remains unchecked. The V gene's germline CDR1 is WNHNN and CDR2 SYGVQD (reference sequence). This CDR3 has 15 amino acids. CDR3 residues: CASSEGQGSSYEQYF.

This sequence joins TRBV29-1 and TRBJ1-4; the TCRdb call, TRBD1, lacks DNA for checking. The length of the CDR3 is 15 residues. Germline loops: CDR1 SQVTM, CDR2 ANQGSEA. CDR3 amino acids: CSVKQQGKTNEKLFF.

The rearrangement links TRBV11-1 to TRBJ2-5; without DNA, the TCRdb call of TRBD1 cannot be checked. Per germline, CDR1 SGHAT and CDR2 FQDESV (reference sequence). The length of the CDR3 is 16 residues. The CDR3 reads CASSLRGQGSQETQYF.

CDR3 in amino acids: CASSLGDTDTQYF. The chain recombines TRBV27 with TRBJ2-3. The CDR3 is 13 residues long. Germline CDR1 MNHEY, CDR2 SMNVEV (reference sequence).

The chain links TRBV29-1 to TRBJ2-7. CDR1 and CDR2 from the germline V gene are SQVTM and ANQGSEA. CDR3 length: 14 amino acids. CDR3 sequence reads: CSVEGGRTGYEQYF.

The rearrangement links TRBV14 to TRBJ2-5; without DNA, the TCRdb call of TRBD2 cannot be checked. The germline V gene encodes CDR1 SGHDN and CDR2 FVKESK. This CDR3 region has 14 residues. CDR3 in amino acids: CASSDRSVGKTQYF.

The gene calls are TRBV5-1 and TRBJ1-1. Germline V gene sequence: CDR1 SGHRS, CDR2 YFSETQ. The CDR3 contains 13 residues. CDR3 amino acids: CASTGGLSTEAFF.

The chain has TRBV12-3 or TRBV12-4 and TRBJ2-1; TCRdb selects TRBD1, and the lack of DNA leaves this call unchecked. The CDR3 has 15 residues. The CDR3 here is CASSPATSPNNEQFF.

The CDR3 region is CSARQGWSSGANVLTF. V gene TRBV20-1 combines with J gene TRBJ2-6; TCRdb lists TRBD1, though no DNA is available to test this call. Germline CDR1 reads DFQATT; CDR2 reads SNEGSKA (reference sequence). The CDR3 length is 16 residues.

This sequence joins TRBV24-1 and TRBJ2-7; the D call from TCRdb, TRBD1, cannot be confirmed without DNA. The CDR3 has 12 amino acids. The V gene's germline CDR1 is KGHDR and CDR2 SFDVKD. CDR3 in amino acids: CATSERQGEQYF.

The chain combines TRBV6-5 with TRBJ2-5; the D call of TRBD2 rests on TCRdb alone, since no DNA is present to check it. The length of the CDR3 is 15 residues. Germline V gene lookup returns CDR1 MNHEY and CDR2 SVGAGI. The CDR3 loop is CASSYGTSRLETQYF.

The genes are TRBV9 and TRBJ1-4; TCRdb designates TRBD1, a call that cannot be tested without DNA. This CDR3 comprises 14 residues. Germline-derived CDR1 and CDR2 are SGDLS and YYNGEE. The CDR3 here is CASSVGQGREKLFF. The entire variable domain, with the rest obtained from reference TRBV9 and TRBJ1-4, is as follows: DSGVTQTPKHLITATGQRVTLRCSPRSGDLSVYWYQQSLDQGLQFLIQYYNGEERAKGNILERFSAQQFPDLHSELNLSSLELGDSALYFCASSVGQGREKLFFGSGTQLSVL.

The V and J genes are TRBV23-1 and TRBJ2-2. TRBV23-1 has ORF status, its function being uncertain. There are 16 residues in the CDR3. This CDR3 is CASSQPQGMNTGELFF.

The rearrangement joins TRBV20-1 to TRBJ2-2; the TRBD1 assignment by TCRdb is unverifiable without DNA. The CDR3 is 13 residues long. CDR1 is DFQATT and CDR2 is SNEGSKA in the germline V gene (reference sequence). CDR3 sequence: CSGRSGVIGELFF.

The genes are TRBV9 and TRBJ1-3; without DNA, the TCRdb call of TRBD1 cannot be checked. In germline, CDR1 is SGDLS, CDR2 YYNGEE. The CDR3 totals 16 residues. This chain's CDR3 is CASSPRRRAGGNTIYF.

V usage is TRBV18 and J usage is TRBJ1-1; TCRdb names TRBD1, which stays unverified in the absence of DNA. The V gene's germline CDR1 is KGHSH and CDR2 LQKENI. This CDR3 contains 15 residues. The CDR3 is CASSNHAGRNTEAFF.

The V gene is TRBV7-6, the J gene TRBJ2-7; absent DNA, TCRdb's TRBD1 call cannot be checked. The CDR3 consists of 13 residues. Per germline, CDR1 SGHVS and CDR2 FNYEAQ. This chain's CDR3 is CASSFSRGYEQYF.

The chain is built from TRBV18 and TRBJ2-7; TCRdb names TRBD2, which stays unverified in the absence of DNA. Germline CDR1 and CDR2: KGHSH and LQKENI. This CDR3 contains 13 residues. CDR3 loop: CASSPPTLETQYF.

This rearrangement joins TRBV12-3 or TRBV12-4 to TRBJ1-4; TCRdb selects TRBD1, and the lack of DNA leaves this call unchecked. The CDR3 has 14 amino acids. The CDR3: CASSFGQVNEKLFF.

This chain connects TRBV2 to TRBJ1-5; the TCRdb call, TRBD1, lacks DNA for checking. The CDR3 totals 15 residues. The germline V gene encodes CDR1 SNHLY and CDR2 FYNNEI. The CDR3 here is CASSDVTGNLQPQHF.

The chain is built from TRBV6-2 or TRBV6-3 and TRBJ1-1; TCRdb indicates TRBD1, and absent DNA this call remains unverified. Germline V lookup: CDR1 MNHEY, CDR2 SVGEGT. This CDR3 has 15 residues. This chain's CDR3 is CASSTGTGMNTEAFF.